This T cell receptor (beta chain) appears in the sequencing data of a study of blood T cell repertoires in COVID-19. Study context: T cells, B-cell-depleted T cells, or PBMCs provided the cDNA or gDNA that served as material.

Here immunoSEQ multiplex PCR was the method, and the copy in TCRdb shows in-frame clones only, minus some. The sample contains about 220,000 clones, around 86% of which appear only once. Trimming at V came to 4 bases and at J to 0 bases, leaving 6 bases not matched to a gene. Germline values: CDR1 PRHDT, CDR2 FYEKMQ (reference sequence). The CDR3 extends over 18 amino acids. The V gene is TRBV13, the J gene TRBJ2-3; 14 positions match TRBD2. The clonotype originates from a woman in her thirties who had recovered from COVID-19. The sequencing input was peripheral blood. The CDR3 here is CASSWGTSGGPSTDTQYF. CDR3 coding DNA: TGTGCCAGCAGCTGGGGGACTAGCGGGGGACCTAGCACAGATACGCAGTATTTT.